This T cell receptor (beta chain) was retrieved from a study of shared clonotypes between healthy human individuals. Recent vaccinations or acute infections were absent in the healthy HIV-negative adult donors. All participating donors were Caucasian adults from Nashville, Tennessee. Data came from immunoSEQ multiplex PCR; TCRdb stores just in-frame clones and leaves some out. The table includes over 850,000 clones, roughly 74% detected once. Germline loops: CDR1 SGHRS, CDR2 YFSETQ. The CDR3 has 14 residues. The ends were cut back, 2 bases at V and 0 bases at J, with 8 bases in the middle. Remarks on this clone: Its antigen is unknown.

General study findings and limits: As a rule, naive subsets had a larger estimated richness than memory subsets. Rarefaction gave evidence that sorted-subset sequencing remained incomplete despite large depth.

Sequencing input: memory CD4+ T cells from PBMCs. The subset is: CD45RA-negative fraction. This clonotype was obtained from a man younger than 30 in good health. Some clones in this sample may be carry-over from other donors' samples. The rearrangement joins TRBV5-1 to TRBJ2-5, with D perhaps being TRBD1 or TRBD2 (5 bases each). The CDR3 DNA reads TGCGCCAGCAGCTTCCAGGGACACCAAGAGACCCAGTACTTC. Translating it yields CASSFQGHQETQYF.